One sample yielded the 30 T cell receptor beta chains listed below, sequenced in a study of shared clonotypes between healthy human individuals. TCRdb's copy holds only in-frame clones and misses some; the assay was immunoSEQ multiplex PCR. The repertoire has some 2,400,000 clones, under 97% of them found once; the top ten carry around 0.13%. The sequenced sample was naive CD4+ T cells sorted from blood. The subset is: CD45RA+ positively selected. The receptor set was obtained from a man aged 18 to 30 in good health.

The chain recombines TRBV11-3 with TRBJ2-1; 11 bases match TRBD1. With V trimmed by 5 bases and J by 4 bases, 4 bases remained unmatched. The CDR3 has 15 amino acids. The V gene's germline CDR1 is SGHNT and CDR2 YENEEA. The CDR3 spells CASSKDRGLYNEQFF. The CDR3, as DNA: TGTGCCAGCAGCAAGGACAGGGGGCTTTACAATGAGCAGTTCTTC.

The chain combines TRBV5-1 with TRBJ1-3; possible D gene TRBD1, 5 bases. Germline CDR1 reads SGHRS; CDR2 reads YFSETQ. Trimming took off 4 bases at V and 0 bases at J, with 11 bases between the two ends. The CDR3 is 15 residues long. Here the CDR3 reads CASSREGSSGNTIYF. The CDR3 coding sequence is TGCGCCAGCAGCCGGGAGGGGTCCTCTGGAAACACCATATATTTT.

In nucleotides, the CDR3 is TGTGCCAGCAGCTTAGTTGAGGTATACGAGCAGTACTTC. Protein sequence: CASSLVEVYEQYF. The V and J genes are TRBV11-2 and TRBJ2-7; the D is unclear. The CDR3 loop spans 13 amino acids. Trimming left V 1 base short and J 4 bases short, with 8 bases between. Per the germline V gene, CDR1 is SGHAT and CDR2 is FQNNGV. Drawing the rest from reference TRBV11-2 and TRBJ2-7, the complete variable domain is EAGVAQSPRYKIIEKRQSVAFWCNPISGHATLYWYQQILGQGPKLLIQFQNNGVVDDSQLPKDRFSAERLKGVDSTLKIQPAKLEDSAVYLCASSLVEVYEQYFGPGTRLTVT.

V gene TRBV7-2 combines with J gene TRBJ2-7, with TRBD1 identical over 8 bases. CDR1 is SGHTA and CDR2 is FQGNSA in the germline V gene. Trimming removed 5 bases from V and 1 base from J; junction bases left unmatched: 7. There are 15 residues in the CDR3. The CDR3 here is CASSPGTGQSYEQYF. Written as DNA, the CDR3 is TGTGCCAGCAGCCCCGGGACAGGTCAATCCTACGAGCAGTACTTC.

V is TRBV9 and J is TRBJ1-1; TRBD1 might be the D (6 bases). The CDR3 covers 15 residues. In germline, CDR1 is SGDLS, CDR2 YYNGEE. V gave up 0 bases and J gave up 3 bases, with 12 bases separating them. The CDR3 is CASSVAVGGDTEAFF. Here the CDR3 DNA reads TGTGCCAGCAGCGTAGCAGTAGGGGGGGACACTGAAGCTTTCTTT.

This clone was observed a handful of times. The gene calls are TRBV5-1 and TRBJ2-3, with D hard to call. CDR3 length: 11 residues. The V and J ends lost 3 bases and 5 bases respectively, with 4 bases between them. The germline V gene encodes CDR1 SGHRS and CDR2 YFSETQ. The CDR3 spells CASSYGDTQYF. The CDR3 DNA sequence: TGCGCCAGCAGCTACGGAGATACGCAGTATTTT.

The chain combines TRBV30 with TRBJ2-7, with TRBD1 as a possible D gene (6 bases). This CDR3 contains 16 residues. Trimming removed 5 bases from V and 1 base from J, with 21 bases in between. Germline V lookup: CDR1 GTSNPN, CDR2 SVGIG (reference sequence). The CDR3 nucleotides read TGTGCCTGGGAAGAACAACTCGTTGGACAGTCCTACGAGCAGTACTTC. Translation gives CAWEEQLVGQSYEQYF.

This clone was seen only once. V gene TRBV6-6 combines with J gene TRBJ2-7, with D tentatively TRBD1 (6 bases). Looked up from germline, CDR1 is MNHNY and CDR2 is SVGAGI (reference sequence). V dropped 6 bases and J dropped 6 bases, with 18 bases sitting between them. CDR3 length equals 14 residues. The CDR3 here is CASRTELQGREQYF. CDR3 nucleotide sequence: TGTGCCAGCAGGACTGAATTACAGGGTCGCGAGCAGTACTTC.

The chain recombines TRBV18 with TRBJ2-7; D might be TRBD1 (6 bases). CDR1 and CDR2 from the germline V gene are KGHSH and LQKENI. Between the trimmed V and J ends, which lost 6 bases and 4 bases, there was a span of 19 bases. This CDR3 contains 15 residues. The CDR3 DNA follows: TGTGCCAGCTCTCTAAAGGGGAATACAGGGTACGAGCAGTACTTC. Translated: CASSLKGNTGYEQYF.

The V gene is TRBV25-1, the J gene TRBJ1-2; D is perhaps TRBD1 (6 bases). The V gene's germline CDR1 is MGHDK and CDR2 SYGVNS. With 2 bases removed from V and 8 bases from J, the gap between germline ends came to 12 bases. The CDR3 runs to 13 residues. DNA for the CDR3: TGTGCCAGCAGTGAAAGAGGGGGGTACGGCTACACCTTC. It encodes CASSERGGYGYTF.

This chain links TRBV5-8 with TRBJ1-6; possibly TRBD1 for D (6 bases). The CDR3 consists of 14 residues. V lost 0 bases and J 5 bases, leaving 6 bases between the germline ends. From germline, CDR1 is SGHTS and CDR2 YDEGEE. The CDR3 loop reads CASSLEGDNSPLHF. DNA for the CDR3: TGTGCCAGCAGCTTGGAGGGGGATAATTCACCCCTCCACTTT. Combining the CDR3 with reference TRBV5-8 and TRBJ1-6 gives the whole variable domain EAGVTQSPTHLIKTRGQQATLRCSPISGHTSVYWYQQALGLGLQFLLWYDEGEERNRGNFPPRFSGRQFPNYSSELNVNALELEDSALYLCASSLEGDNSPLHFGNGTRLTVT.

This chain links TRBV19 with TRBJ2-7; no clear D gene. Trimming shortened V by 6 bases and J by 3 bases, and 12 bases separated the two germline ends. The CDR3 length is 13 residues. Per germline, CDR1 LNHDA and CDR2 SQIVND (reference sequence). CDR3 residues: CASSPLDVYEQYF. In nucleotides, the CDR3 is TGTGCCAGTAGCCCTCTAGACGTCTACGAGCAGTACTTC.

The CDR3 spells CASSSGTAGEETQYF. The CDR3 coding sequence is TGCGCCAGCAGCTCCGGGACAGCCGGAGAAGAGACCCAGTACTTC. The rearrangement uses TRBV5-1 and TRBJ2-5, with TRBD1 identical over 7 bases. The CDR3 covers 15 residues. CDR1 SGHRS and CDR2 YFSETQ come from the germline V gene. The V and J ends lost 3 bases and 3 bases, in that order; junction bases with no gene match: 8.

The chain recombines TRBV10-3 with TRBJ2-5; 8 bases match TRBD2. The CDR3 has 14 residues. With V trimmed by 5 bases and J by 4 bases, 6 bases remained unmatched. In germline, CDR1 is ENHRY, CDR2 SYGVKD. In DNA, the CDR3 is TGTGCCATCAGTCGGGGGGGCCTAGGAGAGACCCAGTACTTC. Protein sequence: CAISRGGLGETQYF.

The V and J genes are TRBV10-3 and TRBJ1-1; D is possibly TRBD1 (5 bases). The V and J ends lost 5 bases and 1 base respectively, with 8 bases between them. Germline V gene lookup returns CDR1 ENHRY and CDR2 SYGVKD. The CDR3 has 13 amino acids. CDR3 amino acids: CAISLQENTEAFF. The CDR3, as DNA: TGTGCCATCAGTTTACAGGAGAACACTGAAGCTTTCTTT.

The gene calls are TRBV6-5 and TRBJ2-5; 8 bases map to TRBD2. Germline CDR1 MNHEY, CDR2 SVGAGI. The CDR3 covers 14 residues. V lost 4 bases to trimming and J lost 5 bases; unmatched junction nucleotides: 6. The CDR3, as DNA: TGTGCCAGCAGTTCAGCGGGAGTCAGGGAGACCCAGTACTTC. This sequence encodes CASSSAGVRETQYF.

The chain carries TRBV28 and TRBJ2-5; tentative D call: TRBD1 (7 bases). Germline V lookup: CDR1 MDHEN, CDR2 SYDVKM. Trimming took off 5 bases at V and 3 bases at J, with 19 bases between the two ends. The CDR3 is 16 amino acids. Written as DNA, the CDR3 is TGTGCCAGCAGTATAAGACAGGGTTCGGGGGAAGAGACCCAGTACTTC. Translation gives CASSIRQGSGEETQYF.

The V call is TRBV6-5, the J call TRBJ2-7, with D possibly matching TRBD1 (6 bases). CDR1 is MNHEY and CDR2 is SVGAGI in the germline V gene. This CDR3 is 15 amino acids long. V was cut by 4 bases and J by 3 bases, with 16 bases left in between. The CDR3 sequence: CASSLAGTNSYEQYF. CDR3 nucleotides: TGTGCCAGCAGTTTGGCCGGGACAAATAGCTACGAGCAGTACTTC.

This chain uses TRBV19 with TRBJ2-2, with D unclear. CDR1 and CDR2 (germline): LNHDA, SQIVND (reference sequence). The CDR3 runs to 15 residues. Trimming took off 3 bases at V and 5 bases at J, with 13 bases between the two ends. CDR3 region: CASSIPLFNTGELFF. CDR3 sequence (DNA): TGTGCCAGTAGTATCCCCCTCTTTAATACCGGGGAGCTGTTTTTT.

Concerning this clone: Other DNA sequences in the same sample also yield this CDR3. The rearrangement uses TRBV5-1 and TRBJ2-3, with D perhaps matching TRBD1 or TRBD2 (5 bases each). The CDR3 consists of 15 residues. Germline CDR1 reads SGHRS; CDR2 reads YFSETQ. Trimming cost V 0 bases and J 2 bases, with 10 bases left between them. The CDR3 protein is CASSLAGTSTDTQYF. Written as DNA, the CDR3 is TGCGCCAGCAGCTTGGCCGGGACCTCCACAGATACGCAGTATTTT. The variable domain in full, with the rest retrieved from reference TRBV5-1 and TRBJ2-3, is KAGVTQTPRYLIKTRGQQVTLSCSPISGHRSVSWYQQTPGQGLQFLFEYFSETQRNKGNFPGRFSGRQFSNSRSEMNVSTLELGDSALYLCASSLAGTSTDTQYFGPGTRLTVL.

This chain connects TRBV7-2 to TRBJ2-7; tentatively, D is TRBD2 (5 bases). V was trimmed by 4 bases and J by 2 bases, leaving 12 bases between them. This CDR3 is 14 amino acids long. CDR1 is SGHTA and CDR2 is FQGNSA in the germline V gene. CDR3 coding DNA: TGTGCCAGCAGCTCCGCGGGTAAACCCTACGAGCAGTACTTC. Translating gives CASSSAGKPYEQYF. The variable domain in full, with the rest retrieved from reference TRBV7-2 and TRBJ2-7, is GAGVSQSPSNKVTEKGKDVELRCDPISGHTALYWYRQSLGQGLEFLIYFQGNSAPDKSGLPSDRFSAERTGGSVSTLTIQRTQQEDSAVYLCASSSAGKPYEQYFGPGTRLTVT.

This clone appeared once. CDR3 in DNA: TGTGCCAGCAAAGGAACTAGCAATCAGCCCCAGCATTTT. Protein sequence: CASKGTSNQPQHF. The rearrangement joins TRBV2 to TRBJ1-5, with D hard to call. The CDR3 has 13 amino acids. Germline lookup yields CDR1 SNHLY and CDR2 FYNNEI. Between the trimmed V and J ends, which lost 7 bases and 0 bases, there was a span of 7 bases.

The chain joins TRBV9 to TRBJ2-5, with D perhaps being TRBD1 or TRBD2 (7 bases each). The V gene lost 0 bases and the J gene lost 5 bases, with 17 bases spanning the gap. In germline, CDR1 is SGDLS, CDR2 YYNGEE. This CDR3 is 16 amino acids long. The CDR3 coding sequence is TGTGCCAGCAGCGTAGATGGCAGGGGGGGCCCGGAGACCCAGTACTTC. It yields the protein CASSVDGRGGPETQYF.

This clone was seen a single time. The gene calls are TRBV30 and TRBJ2-5; 9 bases are shared with TRBD2. The CDR3 contains 17 residues. The trim removed 2 bases at V and 7 bases at J, leaving 17 bases unmatched. Germline V gives CDR1 GTSNPN, CDR2 SVGIG (reference sequence). The chain's CDR3 is CAWSSLSLAGVGGTQYF. CDR3 coding DNA: TGTGCCTGGAGTTCTCTTAGTTTAGCGGGGGTAGGGGGGACCCAGTACTTC.

This clone was seen once. The same CDR3 can be traced to other DNA sequences in this sample. This chain links TRBV5-8 with TRBJ2-2; D remains unclear. CDR3 length equals 13 residues. V was cut by 1 base and J by 2 bases, with 3 bases left in between. CDR1 and CDR2 from the germline V gene are SGHTS and YDEGEE. CDR3 coding DNA: TGTGCCAGCAGCTTGACCAACACCGGGGAGCTGTTTTTT. The encoded protein is CASSLTNTGELFF.

The rearrangement links TRBV18 to TRBJ1-1; weak D call: TRBD1 (5 bases). The CDR3 extends over 17 amino acids. Trimming removed 0 bases from V and 0 bases from J, with 14 bases in between. In germline, CDR1 is KGHSH, CDR2 LQKENI. The CDR3 sequence is CASSPPLAQGLNTEAFF. The CDR3 DNA follows: TGTGCCAGCTCACCACCGTTGGCCCAGGGATTGAACACTGAAGCTTTCTTT. Filled out from reference TRBV18 and TRBJ1-1, the complete variable domain reads NAGVMQNPRHLVRRRGQEARLRCSPMKGHSHVYWYRQLPEEGLKFMVYLQKENIIDESGMPKERFSAEFPKEGPSILRIQQVVRGDSAAYFCASSPPLAQGLNTEAFFGQGTRLTVV.

The V and J genes are TRBV7-9 and TRBJ2-1; 13 bases agree with TRBD2. CDR1 is SEHNR, CDR2 FQNEAQ, per germline (reference sequence). There are 17 residues in the CDR3. Unmatched junction bases numbered 6, after V lost 1 base and J lost 6 bases. The CDR3 sequence: CASSLDVGLAGINEQFF. CDR3 coding DNA: TGTGCCAGCAGCTTAGATGTGGGACTAGCGGGGATCAATGAGCAGTTCTTC. The complete variable domain, with remaining parts taken from reference TRBV7-9 and TRBJ2-1, reads DTGVSQNPRHKITKRGQNVTFRCDPISEHNRLYWYRQTLGQGPEFLTYFQNEAQLEKSRLLSDRFSAERPKGSFSTLEIQRTEQGDSAMYLCASSLDVGLAGINEQFFGPGTRLTVL.

Notes on this clone: Within the sample, other DNA sequences also encode this same CDR3. The chain recombines TRBV5-1 with TRBJ2-5; unclear D gene. The CDR3 sequence is 14 residues long. The V gene's germline CDR1 is SGHRS and CDR2 YFSETQ. Trimming left V 0 bases short and J 1 base short, with 7 bases between. In nucleotides, the CDR3 is TGCGCCAGCAGCTTGGGAGCGCTCCAAGAGACCCAGTACTTC. As protein: CASSLGALQETQYF.

The chain uses TRBV7-2 and TRBJ1-6, with TRBD1 as a possible D gene (5 bases). The CDR3 covers 17 residues. Germline CDR1 and CDR2: SGHTA and FQGNSA. Trimming left V 5 bases short and J 7 bases short, with 21 bases between. This CDR3 is CASSPPPGTLWNSPLHF. DNA of the CDR3: TGTGCCAGCAGCCCCCCGCCAGGGACGCTTTGGAATTCACCCCTCCACTTT.

The chain recombines TRBV6-6 with TRBJ2-3, with 7 positions matching TRBD1. The trim removed 6 bases at V and 2 bases at J, leaving 5 bases unmatched. The CDR3 contains 14 residues. Germline V gene lookup returns CDR1 MNHNY and CDR2 SVGAGI (reference sequence). CDR3 DNA: TGTGCCAGCAGCCCGACAGGGACCACAGATACGCAGTATTTT. Residues: CASSPTGTTDTQYF.